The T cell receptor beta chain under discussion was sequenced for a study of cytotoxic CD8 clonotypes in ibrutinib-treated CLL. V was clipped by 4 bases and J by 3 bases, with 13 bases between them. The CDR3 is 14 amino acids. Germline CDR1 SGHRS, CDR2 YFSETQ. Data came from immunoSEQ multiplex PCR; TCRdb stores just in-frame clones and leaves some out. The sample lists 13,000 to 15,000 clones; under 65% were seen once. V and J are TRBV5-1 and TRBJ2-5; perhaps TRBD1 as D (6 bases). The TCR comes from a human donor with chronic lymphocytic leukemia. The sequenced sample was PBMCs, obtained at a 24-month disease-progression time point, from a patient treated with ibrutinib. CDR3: CASSVGHWEETQYF. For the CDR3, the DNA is TGCGCCAGCAGCGTGGGACACTGGGAAGAGACCCAGTACTTC. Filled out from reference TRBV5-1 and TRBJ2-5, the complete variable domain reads KAGVTQTPRYLIKTRGQQVTLSCSPISGHRSVSWYQQTPGQGLQFLFEYFSETQRNKGNFPGRFSGRQFSNSRSEMNVSTLELGDSALYLCASSVGHWEETQYFGPGTRLLVL.